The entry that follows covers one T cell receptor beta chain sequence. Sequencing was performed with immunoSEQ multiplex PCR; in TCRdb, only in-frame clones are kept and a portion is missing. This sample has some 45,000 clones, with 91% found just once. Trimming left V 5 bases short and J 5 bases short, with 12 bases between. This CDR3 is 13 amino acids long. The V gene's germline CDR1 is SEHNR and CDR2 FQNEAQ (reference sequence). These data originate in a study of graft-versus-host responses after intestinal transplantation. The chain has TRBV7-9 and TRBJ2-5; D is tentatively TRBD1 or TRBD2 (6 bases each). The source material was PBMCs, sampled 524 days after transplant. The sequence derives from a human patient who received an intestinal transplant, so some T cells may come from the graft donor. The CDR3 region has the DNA TGTGCCAGCAGCGTGGGGGGCTCGGAGACCCAGTACTTC. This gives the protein CASSVGGSETQYF.